This TCR beta chain was profiled in a study of cytomegalovirus exposure and HLA in healthy donors. Study conclusions and caveats: Earlier analysis found most TCR beta V segments productive about 87% or about 30% of the time. The study put 150 or so TCR beta chains on its list as cytomegalovirus-associated.

Trimming removed 1 base from V and 4 bases from J; junction bases left unmatched: 10. This CDR3 has 17 amino acids. The germline gives CDR1 SGDLS, CDR2 YYNGEE. 60 Vbeta and 13 Jbeta primers were used in PCR. The protocol was immunoSEQ multiplex PCR, while the TCRdb copy is restricted to in-frame clones and leaves out a portion. The repertoire holds around 150,000 clones, with about two thirds as singletons. Note on this clone: Antigen unknown.

Source material: PBMCs. The receptor was derived from a woman in her late teens or twenties in good health and CMV-seropositive. The chain employs TRBV9 and TRBJ2-5, with TRBD2 matching over 10 bases. In DNA form, the CDR3 reads TGTGCCAGCAGCGTATCGTCTAGCGGGGGCCAGGGAGAGACCCAGTACTTC. Amino acids: CASSVSSSGGQGETQYF.